These 29 T cell receptor beta chains were all obtained from the same sample, sequenced in a study of radiotherapy plus CTLA-4 blockade in lung cancer. Assay: immunoSEQ multiplex PCR; the TCRdb copy retains only in-frame clones and omits some. The sample consists of over 100,000 clones, more than 65% of them appearing once. This specimen was peripheral blood, taken from a patient treated with radiotherapy plus ipilimumab. The receptors derive from a human donor with non-small cell lung cancer that progressed on radiotherapy plus ipilimumab. Some clones in this sample may be carry-over from other donors' samples.

V and J are TRBV2 and TRBJ2-5, with TRBD1 identical over 7 bases. V trimming: 6 bases; J trimming: 2 bases; junction bases outside the gene matches: 6. The CDR3 loop spans 14 amino acids. Germline-derived CDR1 and CDR2 are SNHLY and FYNNEI. The CDR3 nucleotides are TGTGCCAGCAGCTATAGGACAGGTCAAGAGACCCAGTACTTC. Translated: CASSYRTGQETQYF. Full variable domain (missing parts from reference TRBV2 and TRBJ2-5): EPEVTQTPSHQVTQMGQEVILRCVPISNHLYFYWYRQILGQKVEFLVSFYNNEISEKSEIFDDQFSVERPDGSNFTLKIRSTKLEDSAMYFCASSYRTGQETQYFGPGTRLLVL.

The chain carries TRBV2 and TRBJ2-7, with D unclear. CDR3 size: 14 residues. Trimming pared 1 base from V and 1 base from J, leaving 8 bases between. Per germline, CDR1 SNHLY and CDR2 FYNNEI. The CDR3, as DNA: TGTGCCAGCAGTGAAGGTACCCTATCCTACGAGCAGTACTTC. It specifies CASSEGTLSYEQYF.

This chain uses TRBV5-4 with TRBJ2-1; 8 positions match TRBD1. The germline V gene has CDR1 SGHNT and CDR2 YYREEE (reference sequence). Trimming took 4 bases from V and 0 from J; bases not matched to a gene: 6. This CDR3 comprises 16 residues. The CDR3: CASSLGQGRSYNEQFF. The CDR3 DNA sequence: TGTGCCAGCAGCCTTGGACAGGGACGCTCCTACAATGAGCAGTTCTTC.

This clone was picked up a small number of times. The chain couples TRBV7-9 to TRBJ2-7, with D possibly matching TRBD1 (5 bases). CDR3 length: 15 amino acids. V shed 1 base and J shed 3 bases, with 13 bases lying between them. Germline loops: CDR1 SEHNR, CDR2 FQNEAQ (reference sequence). CDR3: CASSLDTNRNYEQYF. The CDR3 bases are TGTGCCAGCAGCTTAGATACTAACAGGAACTACGAGCAGTACTTC.

The J gene is TRBJ2-6, the V gene TRBV5-6; D is ambiguous. Trimming took 0 bases from V and 9 from J, leaving 7 bases between them. Per germline, CDR1 SGHDT and CDR2 YYEEEE. This CDR3 is 13 amino acids long. The chain's CDR3 is CASSLVDFNVLTF. The CDR3 DNA reads TGTGCCAGCAGCTTGGTCGATTTCAACGTCCTGACTTTC.

A single count supports this clone. This chain links TRBV11-2 with TRBJ2-7; D may be TRBD1 (5 bases). The CDR3 extends over 14 amino acids. Germline CDR1 is SGHAT and CDR2 is FQNNGV. V lost 3 bases, J lost 2 bases, and 11 bases lay in between. The CDR3 loop reads CASSFSRDTYEQYF. For the CDR3, the DNA is TGTGCCAGCAGCTTTTCCAGGGATACCTACGAGCAGTACTTC.

The CDR3 loop is CASSLTGEHFGEQYF. CDR3 sequence (DNA): TGTGCCAGCAGCTTAACAGGGGAACATTTCGGCGAGCAGTACTTC. V usage is TRBV11-3 and J usage is TRBJ2-7; 7 bases map to TRBD1. Unmatched junction bases numbered 10, after V lost 2 bases and J lost 6 bases. This CDR3 has 15 residues. Germline CDR1 reads SGHNT; CDR2 reads YENEEA.

Comments on this clone: This CDR3 is also generated by other DNA sequences in the sample. The rearrangement links TRBV9 to TRBJ2-7; the match to TRBD1 covers 9 bases. The germline V gene encodes CDR1 SGDLS and CDR2 YYNGEE. The CDR3 sequence is 14 residues long. J lost 7 bases, V lost 1 base, and 6 bases had no gene match. The DNA of the CDR3 is TGTGCCAGCAGCGTATGGGGACAGGGTGGGGAGCAGTACTTC. It codes for CASSVWGQGGEQYF.

The J gene is TRBJ2-5, the V gene TRBV2; 7 bases map to TRBD2. Germline CDR1 SNHLY, CDR2 FYNNEI. V shed 11 bases and J 1 base; nucleotides not matched to a gene: 7. This CDR3 spans 13 amino acids. The CDR3 bases are TGTGCCCTAAGGGAGGGGCTCCAAGAGACCCAGTACTTC. Its translation: CALREGLQETQYF.

The chain recombines TRBV10-2 with TRBJ2-7; no firm D call. The CDR3 sequence is 13 residues long. CDR1 WSHSY and CDR2 SAAADI come from the germline V gene. CDR3 loop: CAARQPSSYEQYF. CDR3 nucleotides: TGCGCAGCAAGGCAGCCCAGCTCCTACGAGCAGTACTTC.

The chain carries TRBV19 and TRBJ2-7; 9 bases line up with TRBD1. V dropped 5 bases and J dropped 6; count of bases not matched to a gene: 8. Germline CDR1 and CDR2: LNHDA and SQIVND (reference sequence). This CDR3 comprises 14 residues. The CDR3 DNA is TGTGCCAGTAGTCCGGGACAGGGTGTGGGCGAGCAGTACTTC. Translation gives CASSPGQGVGEQYF.

The chain is built from TRBV5-1 and TRBJ2-2, with 10 nucleotides matching TRBD2. Unmatched junction bases numbered 7, after V lost 0 bases and J lost 5 bases. CDR1 is SGHRS and CDR2 is YFSETQ in the germline V gene. This CDR3 contains 17 residues. The CDR3 is CASSLVPSGGRTGELFF. DNA of the CDR3: TGCGCCAGCAGCTTGGTACCTAGCGGGGGCAGGACCGGGGAGCTGTTTTTT. The full variable domain, rest sourced from reference TRBV5-1 and TRBJ2-2, is KAGVTQTPRYLIKTRGQQVTLSCSPISGHRSVSWYQQTPGQGLQFLFEYFSETQRNKGNFPGRFSGRQFSNSRSEMNVSTLELGDSALYLCASSLVPSGGRTGELFFGEGSRLTVL.

This chain joins TRBV2 and TRBJ2-7; D possibly corresponds to TRBD1 (6 bases). This CDR3 comprises 15 residues. CDR1 is SNHLY, CDR2 FYNNEI, per germline. The ends were cut back, 2 bases at V and 1 base at J, with 12 bases in the middle. CDR3 residues: CASSEWRQGSYEQYF. The CDR3 nucleotides read TGTGCCAGCAGTGAATGGCGGCAGGGGTCCTACGAGCAGTACTTC.

The chain is built from TRBV7-9 and TRBJ1-2; 9 bases fit TRBD1. The ends lost 10 bases at V and 4 bases at J; junction bases unmatched: 13. This CDR3 is 15 amino acids long. Germline lookup yields CDR1 SEHNR and CDR2 FQNEAQ (reference sequence). CDR3: CATYTGGERTYGYTF. In DNA, the CDR3 is TGTGCCACTTATACAGGGGGCGAGAGAACCTATGGCTACACCTTC. The full variable domain, completed using reference TRBV7-9 and TRBJ1-2, is DTGVSQNPRHKITKRGQNVTFRCDPISEHNRLYWYRQTLGQGPEFLTYFQNEAQLEKSRLLSDRFSAERPKGSFSTLEIQRTEQGDSAMYLCATYTGGERTYGYTFGSGTRLTVV.

The genes are TRBV7-6 and TRBJ2-1; D not certain. Between the trimmed V and J ends, which lost 1 base and 0 bases, there was a span of 16 bases. Germline CDR1 SGHVS, CDR2 FNYEAQ. This CDR3 contains 18 residues. The CDR3 DNA is TGTGCCAGCAGCTTAGGGGTCAGTCCAATCGGCTCCTACAATGAGCAGTTCTTC. Translated, it gives CASSLGVSPIGSYNEQFF.

The chain links TRBV5-1 to TRBJ2-7; D is ambiguous. With 5 bases removed from V and 3 bases from J, the gap between germline ends came to 9 bases. CDR3 length equals 12 residues. Germline V CDR1 and CDR2: SGHRS, YFSETQ. The CDR3 spells CASSLDGYEQYF. In DNA form, the CDR3 reads TGCGCCAGCAGTCTAGACGGCTACGAGCAGTACTTC.

The chain carries TRBV25-1 and TRBJ1-4; no reliable D call. CDR1 is MGHDK, CDR2 SYGVNS, per germline. V lost 4 bases and J lost 7, with 7 bases in between. The CDR3 totals 12 residues. The CDR3 spells CASSGPPEKLFF. In DNA, the CDR3 is TGTGCCAGCAGTGGACCCCCTGAAAAACTGTTTTTT. Full variable domain (outside the CDR3, taken from reference TRBV25-1 and TRBJ1-4): EADIYQTPRYLVIGTGKKITLECSQTMGHDKMYWYQQDPGMELHLIHYSYGVNSTEKGDLSSESTVSRIRTEHFPLTLESARPSHTSQYLCASSGPPEKLFFGSGTQLSVL.

CDR3 coding DNA: TGTGCCACCAGCACCACGACAGGCTGGGGCAATCAGCCCCAGCATTTT. It translates to CATSTTTGWGNQPQHF. The chain carries TRBV15 and TRBJ1-5; TRBD1 might be the D (6 bases). This CDR3 spans 16 amino acids. CDR1 is LNHNV and CDR2 is YYDKDF in the germline V gene (reference sequence). Between the trimmed V and J ends, which lost 4 bases and 2 bases, there was a span of 15 bases. The full variable domain, its missing parts supplied by reference TRBV15 and TRBJ1-5, is DAMVIQNPRYQVTQFGKPVTLSCSQTLNHNVMYWYQQKSSQAPKLLFHYYDKDFNNEADTPDNFQSRRPNTSFCFLDIRSPGLGDTAMYLCATSTTTGWGNQPQHFGDGTRLSIL.

This chain connects TRBV25-1 to TRBJ1-1; possibly TRBD1 for D (6 bases). The V gene's germline CDR1 is MGHDK and CDR2 SYGVNS. V lost 5 bases and J 1 base, leaving 8 bases between the germline ends. The CDR3 loop spans 13 amino acids. CDR3 sequence (DNA): TGTGCCAGCAGTAAACAGGGGAACACTGAAGCTTTCTTT. This sequence encodes CASSKQGNTEAFF.

This clone was detected many times. The genes are TRBV5-6 and TRBJ1-4, with a possible D match to TRBD1 (5 bases). CDR3 size: 15 residues. CDR1 is SGHDT and CDR2 is YYEEEE in the germline V gene. Trimming cost V 3 bases and J 4 bases, with 13 bases left between them. The CDR3 loop reads CASSSTTAHNEKLFF. The DNA of the CDR3 is TGTGCCAGCAGCTCTACGACAGCCCATAATGAAAAACTGTTTTTT.

Concerning this clone itself: The germline gene is not matched at one end of the junction; a read error may be the cause. This sequence joins TRBV19 and TRBJ1-1; possibly TRBD1 for D (5 bases). The CDR3 runs 15 residues. Germline V lookup: CDR1 LNHDA, CDR2 SQIVND (reference sequence). The DNA for the CDR3 is TGTGCAAGTATGGGGGGGATGGAGAGGTACACTGAAGCTTTCTTT. Protein: CASMGGMERYTEAFF.

This chain joins TRBV7-3 and TRBJ1-1; D remains unclear. The CDR3 consists of 14 residues. Trimming shortened V by 1 base and J by 0 bases, and 6 bases separated the two germline ends. Germline V CDR1 and CDR2: SGHTA, FQGTGA. CDR3 DNA: TGTGCCAGCAGCTTAAGATCAGTGAACACTGAAGCTTTCTTT. It translates to CASSLRSVNTEAFF.

J is TRBJ1-2 and V is TRBV5-1, with unresolved D. V dropped 2 bases and J dropped 0 bases, with 8 bases sitting between them. Germline V gene sequence: CDR1 SGHRS, CDR2 YFSETQ. The CDR3 consists of 14 residues. CDR3 loop: CASSFAGTNYGYTF. For the CDR3, the DNA is TGCGCCAGCAGCTTCGCGGGAACTAACTATGGCTACACCTTC.

The chain combines TRBV5-6 with TRBJ2-5; D perhaps matches TRBD1 (6 bases). Trimming left V 2 bases short and J 8 bases short, with 16 bases between. Germline CDR1 reads SGHDT; CDR2 reads YYEEEE. The length of the CDR3 is 14 residues. The CDR3 DNA reads TGTGCCAGCAGCTTACAGGGAACTGAAATCACCCAGTACTTC. This translates into CASSLQGTEITQYF.

This sequence joins TRBV7-9 and TRBJ2-2; D is unclear. The V end lost 4 bases, the J end lost 1 base, and 10 bases lay between the germline ends. CDR3 length: 15 residues. CDR1 SEHNR and CDR2 FQNEAQ come from the germline V gene (reference sequence). CDR3 protein: CASSSPKRNTGELFF. The CDR3 region has the DNA TGTGCCAGCAGCTCCCCGAAGCGGAACACCGGGGAGCTGTTTTTT.

The chain combines TRBV28 with TRBJ2-7; maybe TRBD2 (5 bases). V was pared by 7 bases and J by 0 bases, with 13 bases between. Looked up from germline, CDR1 is MDHEN and CDR2 is SYDVKM. This CDR3 region has 14 residues. The CDR3 DNA sequence: TGTGCCAGCATTCGATCGGGGAGCTCCTACGAGCAGTACTTC. Amino acid sequence: CASIRSGSSYEQYF.

The rearrangement joins TRBV7-3 to TRBJ2-2; D tentatively fits TRBD1 or TRBD2 (5 bases each). Trimming left V 5 bases short and J 5 bases short, with 15 bases between. Looked up from germline, CDR1 is SGHTA and CDR2 is FQGTGA. The CDR3 totals 15 residues. DNA of the CDR3: TGTGCCAGCAGCCCTGGCCGGGACGGGACCGGGGAGCTGTTTTTT. Its protein is CASSPGRDGTGELFF.

The V call is TRBV6-5, the J call TRBJ1-6; 9 bases align to TRBD1. J lost 12 bases, V lost 0 bases, and 6 bases had no gene match. The CDR3 totals 15 residues. Germline V CDR1 and CDR2: MNHEY, SVGAGI. CDR3 amino acids: CASSYSMGQGLPLHF. CDR3 nucleotide sequence: TGTGCCAGCAGTTACTCGATGGGACAGGGTTTACCCCTCCACTTT.

This clone appeared a few times. This sequence joins TRBV28 and TRBJ1-1; D remains ambiguous. V lost 4 bases and J lost 3, with 6 bases in between. Germline assignment: CDR1 MDHEN and CDR2 SYDVKM. This CDR3 region has 12 residues. CDR3 sequence reads: CASSSVDTEAFF. CDR3 sequence (DNA): TGTGCCAGCAGTTCGGTAGACACTGAAGCTTTCTTT.